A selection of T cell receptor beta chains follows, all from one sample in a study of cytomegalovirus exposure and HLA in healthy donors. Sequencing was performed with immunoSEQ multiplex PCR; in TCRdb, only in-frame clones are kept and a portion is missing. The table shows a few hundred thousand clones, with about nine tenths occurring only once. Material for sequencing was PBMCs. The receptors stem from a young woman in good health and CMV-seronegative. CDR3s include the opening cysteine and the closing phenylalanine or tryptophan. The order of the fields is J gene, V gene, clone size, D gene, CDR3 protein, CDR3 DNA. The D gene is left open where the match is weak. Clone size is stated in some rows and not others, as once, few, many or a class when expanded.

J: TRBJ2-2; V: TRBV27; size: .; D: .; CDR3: CASSFSDRLNTGELFF; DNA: TGTGCCAGCAGTTTCTCCGACAGGCTGAACACCGGGGAGCTGTTTTTT
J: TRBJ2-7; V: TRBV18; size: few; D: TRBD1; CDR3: CASSPTGTGSYEQYF; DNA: TGTGCCAGCTCACCTACCGGGACAGGGTCCTACGAGCAGTACTTC
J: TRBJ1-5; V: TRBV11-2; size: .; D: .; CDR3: CASSQGRNQPQHF; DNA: TGTGCCAGCAGCCAGGGCCGCAATCAGCCCCAGCATTTT
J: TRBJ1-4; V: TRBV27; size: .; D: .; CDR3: CASSQLTDNEKLFF; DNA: TGTGCCAGCAGTCAGTTGACAGACAATGAAAAACTGTTTTTT
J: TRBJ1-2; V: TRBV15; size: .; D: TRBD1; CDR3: CATSGKGTGNYGYTF; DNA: TGTGCCACCAGCGGAAAGGGGACAGGGAACTATGGCTACACCTTC
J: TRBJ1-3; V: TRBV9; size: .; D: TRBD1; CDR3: CASSVDLQGENTIYF; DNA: TGTGCCAGCAGCGTAGATCTACAGGGGGAAAACACCATATATTTT
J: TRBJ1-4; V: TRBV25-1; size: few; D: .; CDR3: CASSESARAGEKLFF; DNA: TGTGCCAGCAGTGAATCCGCCAGGGCAGGAGAAAAACTGTTTTTT
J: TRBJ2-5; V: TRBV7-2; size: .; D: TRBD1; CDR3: CASSSRQGVPETQYF; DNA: TGTGCCAGCAGCAGCCGACAGGGAGTCCCAGAGACCCAGTACTTC
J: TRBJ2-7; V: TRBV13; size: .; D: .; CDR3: CASSFPSEEGYEQYF; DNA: TGTGCCAGCAGCTTCCCATCCGAAGAGGGCTACGAGCAGTACTTC
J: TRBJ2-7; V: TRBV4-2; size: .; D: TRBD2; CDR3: CASSTGSGSPIYEQYF; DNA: TGTGCCAGCAGCACCGGTAGCGGGAGCCCTATTTACGAGCAGTACTTC
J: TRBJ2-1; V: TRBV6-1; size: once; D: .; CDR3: CASAWAGGNEQFF; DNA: TGTGCCAGCGCCTGGGCAGGAGGGAATGAGCAGTTCTTC
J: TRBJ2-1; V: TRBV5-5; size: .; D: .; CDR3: CASSSKGEPFF; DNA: TGTGCCAGCAGCTCAAAGGGGGAACCGTTCTTC
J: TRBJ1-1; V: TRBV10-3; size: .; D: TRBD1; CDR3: CAISSEQGVLSEAFF; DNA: TGTGCCATCAGTAGTGAACAGGGGGTCTTATCTGAAGCTTTCTTT
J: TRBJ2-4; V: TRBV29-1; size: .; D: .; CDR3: CSVTQANIQYF; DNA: TGCAGCGTTACCCAGGCCAACATTCAGTACTTC
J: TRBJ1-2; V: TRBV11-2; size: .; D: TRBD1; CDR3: CASRTYRDSSRYGYTF; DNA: TGTGCCAGCAGAACCTACCGGGACAGCTCTCGTTATGGCTACACCTTC
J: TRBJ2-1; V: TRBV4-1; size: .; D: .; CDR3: CASSQTPSSSYNEQFF; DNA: TGCGCCAGCAGCCAAACTCCCTCGAGCTCCTACAATGAGCAGTTCTTC
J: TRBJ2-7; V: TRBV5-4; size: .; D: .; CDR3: CASTRQGSYEQYF; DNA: TGTGCCAGCACCCGCCAGGGTAGCTACGAGCAGTACTTC
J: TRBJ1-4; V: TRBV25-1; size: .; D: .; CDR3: CASSHRNTNEKLFF; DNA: TGTGCCAGCAGCCACAGGAATACTAATGAAAAACTGTTTTTT
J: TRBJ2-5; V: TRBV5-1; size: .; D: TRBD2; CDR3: CASSLVLAGAETQYF; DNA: TGCGCCAGCAGCTTGGTTCTAGCGGGGGCAGAGACCCAGTACTTC
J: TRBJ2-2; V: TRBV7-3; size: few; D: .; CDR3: CASSFAGGRTGELFF; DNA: TGTGCCAGCAGCTTCGCAGGGGGGAGGACCGGGGAGCTGTTTTTT
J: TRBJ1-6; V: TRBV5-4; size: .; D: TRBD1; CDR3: CASSFRTGDNSPLHF; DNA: TGTGCCAGCAGCTTCCGGACAGGGGATAATTCACCCCTCCACTTT
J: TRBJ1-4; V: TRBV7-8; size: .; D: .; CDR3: CASSALLRDSLNEKLFF; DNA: TGTGCCAGCAGCGCTCTGCTCCGGGACTCGCTAAATGAAAAACTGTTTTTT
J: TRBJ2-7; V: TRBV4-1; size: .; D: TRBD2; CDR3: CASSQGLAGTYEQYF; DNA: TGCGCCAGCAGCCAAGGCCTAGCGGGGACCTACGAGCAGTACTTC
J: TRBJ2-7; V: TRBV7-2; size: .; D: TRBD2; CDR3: CASSSITLAGPYEQYF; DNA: TGTGCCAGCAGCTCCATCACACTAGCGGGCCCCTACGAGCAGTACTTC
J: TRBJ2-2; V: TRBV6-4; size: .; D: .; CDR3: CASSDGFRNTGELFF; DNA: TGTGCCAGCAGTGACGGTTTCAGGAACACCGGGGAGCTGTTTTTT
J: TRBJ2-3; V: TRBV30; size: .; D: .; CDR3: CAWTVRADTQYF; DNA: TGTGCCTGGACCGTACGCGCGGATACGCAGTATTTT